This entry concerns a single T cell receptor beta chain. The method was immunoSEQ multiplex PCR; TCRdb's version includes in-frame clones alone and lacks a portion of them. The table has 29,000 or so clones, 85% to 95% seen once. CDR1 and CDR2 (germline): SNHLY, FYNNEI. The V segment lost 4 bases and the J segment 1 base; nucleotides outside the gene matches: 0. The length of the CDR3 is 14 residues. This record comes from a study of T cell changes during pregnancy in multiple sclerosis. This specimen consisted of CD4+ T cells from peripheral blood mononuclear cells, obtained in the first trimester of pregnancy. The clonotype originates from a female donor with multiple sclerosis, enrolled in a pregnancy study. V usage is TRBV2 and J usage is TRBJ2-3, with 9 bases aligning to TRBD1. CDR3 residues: CASSGQGGTDTQYF. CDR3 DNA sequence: TGTGCCAGCAGTGGACAGGGGGGCACAGATACGCAGTATTTT.